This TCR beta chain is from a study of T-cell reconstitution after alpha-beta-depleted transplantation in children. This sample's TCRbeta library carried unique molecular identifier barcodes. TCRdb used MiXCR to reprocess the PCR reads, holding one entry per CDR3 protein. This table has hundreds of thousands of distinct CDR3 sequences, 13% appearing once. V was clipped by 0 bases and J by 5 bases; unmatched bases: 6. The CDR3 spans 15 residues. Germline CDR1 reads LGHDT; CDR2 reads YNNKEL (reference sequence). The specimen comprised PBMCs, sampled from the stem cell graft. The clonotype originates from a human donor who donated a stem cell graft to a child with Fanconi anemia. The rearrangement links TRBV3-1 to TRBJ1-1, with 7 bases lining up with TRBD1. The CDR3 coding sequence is TGTGCCAGCAGCCAAGAAACGACAGGGAGGACTGAAGCTTTCTTT. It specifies CASSQETTGRTEAFF.